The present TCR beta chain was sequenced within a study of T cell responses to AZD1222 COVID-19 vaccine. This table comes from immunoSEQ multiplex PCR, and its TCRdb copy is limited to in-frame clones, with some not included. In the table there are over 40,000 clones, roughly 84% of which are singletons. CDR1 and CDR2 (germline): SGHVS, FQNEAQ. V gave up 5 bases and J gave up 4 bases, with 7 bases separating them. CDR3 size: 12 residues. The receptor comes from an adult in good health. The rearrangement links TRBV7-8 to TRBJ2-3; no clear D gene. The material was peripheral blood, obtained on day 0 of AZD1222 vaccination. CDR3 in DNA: TGTGCCAGCAGCGCCGGAGCAGATACGCAGTATTTT. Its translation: CASSAGADTQYF.